This T cell receptor beta chain was captured by sequencing in a study of T-cell memory formation after mild COVID-19. TCRdb used MiXCR to reprocess the 5' RACE reads, holding one entry per CDR3 protein. Of about 160,000 distinct CDR3 sequences in the sample, 25% to 40% are singletons; the top ten hold about 12%. The CDR3 spans 14 residues. V lost 0 bases and J 4 bases, leaving 7 bases between the germline ends. Germline V gene data show CDR1 as SGHRS and CDR2 as YFSETQ. This receptor was identified in an adult woman who had mild COVID-19 (a few samples of this study predate the infection). Cell type and time point are not known. The chain recombines TRBV5-1 with TRBJ2-2; tentative D call: TRBD1 (5 bases). The sample comprised PBMCs or a T cell subset sorted from them (not recorded which). CDR3 sequence reads: CASSLGQITGELFF. The CDR3 DNA reads as TGCGCCAGCAGCTTGGGACAGATCACCGGGGAGCTGTTTTTT.